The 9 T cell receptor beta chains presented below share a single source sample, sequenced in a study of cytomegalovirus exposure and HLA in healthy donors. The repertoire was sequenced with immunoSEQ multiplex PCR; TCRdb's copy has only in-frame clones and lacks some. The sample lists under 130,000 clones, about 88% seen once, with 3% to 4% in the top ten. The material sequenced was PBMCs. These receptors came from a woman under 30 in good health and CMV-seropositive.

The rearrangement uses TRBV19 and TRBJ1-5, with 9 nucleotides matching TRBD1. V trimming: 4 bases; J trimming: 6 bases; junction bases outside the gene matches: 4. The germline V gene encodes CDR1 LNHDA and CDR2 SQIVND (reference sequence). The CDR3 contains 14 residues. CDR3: CASSKPDRGQPQHF. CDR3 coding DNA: TGTGCCAGTAGTAAACCGGACAGGGGTCAGCCCCAGCATTTT.

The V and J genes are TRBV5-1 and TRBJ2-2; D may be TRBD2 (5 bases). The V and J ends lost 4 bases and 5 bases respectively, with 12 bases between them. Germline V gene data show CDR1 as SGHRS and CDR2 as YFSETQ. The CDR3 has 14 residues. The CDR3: CASSPPRGTGELFF. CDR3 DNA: TGCGCCAGCAGCCCACCGAGAGGGACCGGGGAGCTGTTTTTT.

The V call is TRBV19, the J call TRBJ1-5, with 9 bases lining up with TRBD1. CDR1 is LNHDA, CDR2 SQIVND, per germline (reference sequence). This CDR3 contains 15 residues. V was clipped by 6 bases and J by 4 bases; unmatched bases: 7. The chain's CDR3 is CASRFGTGTNQPQHF. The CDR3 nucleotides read TGTGCCAGTAGATTTGGGACAGGGACAAATCAGCCCCAGCATTTT.

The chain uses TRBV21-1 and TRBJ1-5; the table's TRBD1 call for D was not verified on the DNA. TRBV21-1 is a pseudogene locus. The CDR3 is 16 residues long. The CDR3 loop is CASSKDCRGCNQPQHF. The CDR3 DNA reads TGTGCCAGCAGCAAAGATTGCAGGGGGTGCAATCAGCCCCAGCATTTT.

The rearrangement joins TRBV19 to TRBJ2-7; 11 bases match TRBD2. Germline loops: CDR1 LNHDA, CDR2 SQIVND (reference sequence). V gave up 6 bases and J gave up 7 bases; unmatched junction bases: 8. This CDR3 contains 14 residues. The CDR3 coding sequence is TGTGCCAGTAGGATTAGCGGGAGGGCCGTGGAGCAGTACTTC. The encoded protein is CASRISGRAVEQYF.

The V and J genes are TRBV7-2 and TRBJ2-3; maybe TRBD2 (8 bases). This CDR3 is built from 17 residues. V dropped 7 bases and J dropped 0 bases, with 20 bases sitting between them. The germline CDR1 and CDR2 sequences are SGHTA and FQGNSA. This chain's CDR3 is CASNDRERGSSTDTQYF. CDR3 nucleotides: TGTGCCAGCAACGACAGGGAGCGGGGGAGTAGCACAGATACGCAGTATTTT.

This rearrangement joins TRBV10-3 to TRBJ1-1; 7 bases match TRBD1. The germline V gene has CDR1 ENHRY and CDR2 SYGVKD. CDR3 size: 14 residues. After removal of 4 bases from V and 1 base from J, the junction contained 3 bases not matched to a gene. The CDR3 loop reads CAISVEGANTEAFF. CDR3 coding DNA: TGTGCCATCAGTGTCGAGGGGGCGAACACTGAAGCTTTCTTT.

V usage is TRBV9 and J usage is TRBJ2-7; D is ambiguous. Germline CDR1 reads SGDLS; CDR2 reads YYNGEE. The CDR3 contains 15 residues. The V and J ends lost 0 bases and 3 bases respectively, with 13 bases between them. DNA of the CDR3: TGTGCCAGCAGCGTAGAACCTACTGAGGTCTACGAGCAGTACTTC. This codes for CASSVEPTEVYEQYF.

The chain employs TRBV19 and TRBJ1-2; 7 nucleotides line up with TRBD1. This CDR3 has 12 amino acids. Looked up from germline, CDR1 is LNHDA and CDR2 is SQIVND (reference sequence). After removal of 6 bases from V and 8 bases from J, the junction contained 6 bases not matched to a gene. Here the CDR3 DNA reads TGTGCCAGTAGGTTCCAGGGGGGCGGCTACACCTTC. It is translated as CASRFQGGGYTF. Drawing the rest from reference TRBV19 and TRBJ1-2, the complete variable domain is DGGITQSPKYLFRKEGQNVTLSCEQNLNHDAMYWYRQDPGQGLRLIYYSQIVNDFQKGDIAEGYSVSREKKESFPLTVTSAQKNPTAFYLCASRFQGGGYTFGSGTRLTVV.